The following is a T cell receptor beta chain sequence with its context. What antigen it recognizes has not been identified. No per-base quality is available; no much larger clone lies one base away. The method behind the library was the immunoSEQ multiplex PCR assay. For the multiplex PCR, a mixture combining 60 forward primers for TCR Vbeta segments and 13 reverse primers for TCR Jbeta segments was used. A multiplex PCR assay on genomic DNA amplified the CDR3 region of rearranged TCR beta genes. Amplified TCR beta libraries were sequenced as 87-base-pair reads on the Illumina HiSeq System. As for the authors' bioinformatics: A later analysis tallied about 77 million unique TCR beta chains across the 600 to 700 repertoires, and around 12 million of those chains were shared by two or more donors. To remove PCR and sequencing errors, raw reads were error-corrected and collapsed into unique sequences using a nearest-neighbor algorithm that merged closely related sequences. Alignment of CDR3 sequences to IMGT reference sequences was used to assign V, D and J gene segments. For a sequence to be retained, a match of at least six nucleotides was required to both a V gene segment and a J gene segment. A rearrangement was called productive if the CDR3 had no stop codons and remained in frame with V and J, and every other rearrangement was called non-productive. Following IMGT convention, CDR3 was defined as the stretch from the second conserved V-encoded cysteine up to the conserved J-encoded phenylalanine. The earlier analysis of some 540 of the donors excluded any sequence lacking an unambiguous match to a single V gene segment. In an earlier analysis of around 590 of the donors, a V segment was called functional when productive rearrangements were above 56.7%, and segregating when the standard deviation between donors exceeded 5%. A statistical classification framework was built to diagnose cytomegalovirus status from the catalog of TCR beta chain sequences. In a later analysis, V and J genes were assigned by comparing TCR nucleotide sequences against IMGT/GENE-DB human TR gene sequences. The TCRdist pipeline was used in a later analysis to assign CDR3 sequences and most-parsimonious VDJ recombination scenarios. In a later analysis, every TCR beta chain was defined by the combination of its CDR3 amino acid sequence and its V-gene family, and reads without a unique V-gene family were dropped. To address suspected cross-contamination and a sequencing artifact, a later analysis removed 592 highly shared, low-generation-probability nucleotide sequences. In a later analysis, a clonal expansion index for each public chain was calculated from normalized within-repertoire ranks of inferred template counts. A later analysis computed generation probabilities with a VDJ recombination model fitted to out-of-frame rearrangements, and checked the results against IGoR. In a later analysis, hypergeometric tests were used to score TCR-TCR, TCR-HLA and TCR-CMV co-occurrence, with a repertoire-size bias correction applied to TCR pairs. A later analysis estimated false discovery rates by permuting HLA or CMV assignments 20 times. In a later analysis, co-occurring TCRs were grouped using DBSCAN, and TCRdist sequence similarity was added for clustering within HLA-allele-positive subsets. For co-occurrence clustering, repertoires with fewer than 30,000 or more than 120,000 public chains were excluded, along with 4 to 6 repertoires with anomalous nucleotide sharing. The table was pulled from immuneACCESS by TCRdb, which kept in-frame rearrangements only. Such tables lose some clones; where checked, under half of the loss comes from unresolved V genes, and the rest has no known cause. The V and J calls and the clone size are those of that table, but D and trimming were determined from the DNA. The table for this sample lists some 180,000 clones; 60% to 85% of them were counted only once. The leading ten clones occupy about 3% of the sample.

The data are from a study of cytomegalovirus exposure and HLA in healthy donors (dated by TCRdb to 2015 to 2018). With regard to the full study: An earlier analysis of roughly 610 of the donors reported 276 Gb of sequence data and around 110 million unique TCR beta sequences obtained from 150 million to 200 million T cells. Roughly 5 DR-DQ haplotypes were handled as single units for association and clustering, since linkage in the cohort was strong. An early release that covered 640 HLA-typed donors contained approximately 300 gigabases of sequencing data and about 93 million unique TCR sequences. In a later genetic analysis, genome-wide SNP genotypes for about three fifths of the roughly 670 donors were used, and that subset was treated as a discovery cohort. All discovery cohort repertoires had been generated using a single sequencing platform. Across 300 to 500 genotyped donors of the cohort, an average of approximately 220,000 unique TCR beta nucleotide sequences per donor were sequenced, and 15% to 20% of those sequences were non-productive. Besides the first cohort of more than 650 subjects, a separate validation cohort made up of over a hundred different subjects was used. To study patterns of TCR occurrence, a later analysis re-analyzed previously published TCR beta repertoires from 650 to 750 donors and added high-resolution HLA genotyping. Typing coverage varied by locus: roughly 629-630 donors for A, B, C, DRB1 and DQB1; roughly 560 for DQA1; more than 600 for DPA1; 450 to 480 for DPB1. In the later analysis, no new phenotypic data were used to find candidate immune exposures; instead, reliance was placed on TCR beta sequences and their occurrence across donors. To decide whether each TCR beta V gene segment behaved as functional or pseudogenic, an earlier analysis of approximately 590 of the donors relied on high-throughput TCR beta sequencing. To predict cytomegalovirus infection status, the study brought together high-throughput TCR immunosequencing, statistical association of individual TCRs with disease status, and machine learning. Of the 398 genotyped donors, approximately 80% fell in the genetic ancestry cluster associated with self-reported Caucasian donors. Donor age, sex, ethnicity and CMV serostatus were compiled alongside the repertoire data. Using immunosequencing, the study profiled T cell repertoires from some 670 subjects and related those repertoires to cytomegalovirus serostatus. HLA typing included class I and class II loci at four-digit resolution. The study aimed to test whether cataloging public T cell receptors could reveal signatures of past pathogen exposure.

V is shortened by 3 bases, J by 8 bases, and the region joining them spans 5 bases. The CDR3 numbers 11 residues from cysteine through phenylalanine. Just the 33-base CDR3 DNA is kept, in frame starting at base 1. The CDR1 and CDR2 encoded by the germline V gene are MDHEN and SYDVKM. The full study reports these points: A later genetic analysis reported fewer N-insertions in productive TCRs among donors in an Asian-associated ancestry cluster than the roughly 700-donor mean. A further reported finding was that TCR beta sequences accurately predicted the HLA-A and HLA-B alleles for most subjects in the first cohort. According to a later analysis, parvovirus B19, influenza, CMV and Epstein-Barr virus appeared linked to several top co-occurrence clusters. An association between a missense DCLRE1C variant and V-gene and J-gene trimming of TCR beta chains was found in a later genetic analysis and replicated in an independent cohort. Sequencing depth was assumed to be roughly uniform across donors in the presence/absence analyses, though that assumption may not hold. Because HLA typing was unavailable for some donors at each locus, only the typed subset was used in association tests. Some IMGT-functional V segments, including TRBV6-2 and TRBV6-3, could not be told apart with the 87-base-pair reads, so those segments were excluded. In vitro tests confirmed that a few of the cytomegalovirus-associated TCR beta chains recognize cytomegalovirus antigens. Assigning TCR associations to individual alleles was difficult when HLA alleles, especially DR and DQ, strongly co-occurred. In a later analysis, the rate of TCR association differed among HLA loci, with DRB1 alleles having the most associated TCRs and HLA-C alleles having the fewest. A later analysis found that most CMV-associated TCR beta chains appeared HLA-restricted, with HLA associations seemingly driven largely by CMV exposure. Specific HLA alleles were associated with more than 15,000 TCR beta sequences at a false discovery rate of 0.05 in a later analysis. The classifier was reported to diagnose cytomegalovirus status with high specificity and sensitivity in both the original cohort and the validation cohort. The earlier analysis of 450 to 700 of the donors excluded roughly 17 rarely observed V segments, including chromosome 9 orphons, because counts were too low. Broadly in line with IMGT annotations, most TCR beta V segments showed up in productive rearrangements about 87% or about 30% of the time in an earlier analysis of 587 of the donors. A cluster of highly shared sequence variants was judged likely to be a technical artifact of the sequencing pipeline. Correlated functional status among segregating V segments might reflect linkage disequilibrium, but an unknown experimental factor could not be ruled out. In a later analysis, HLA-associated TCR beta chains showed more clonal expansion and lower generation probabilities than non-associated chains that were equally common. The only immune exposure information available for the cohort was CMV serostatus. The authors suggested that the approach could potentially be extended to other disease states and immunological phenotypes. The study gave a list of around 170 TCR beta chains associated with cytomegalovirus. Most TCR sequences were observed very rarely across donors, whereas some public TCRs were present in many individuals. The cohort was sequenced for TCR beta chains only, and without alpha or paired-chain data the features that could be detected were limited.

The cohort comprised 670 or so healthy bone marrow donors. Cohort members were all nominally healthy when sampled, although unrecorded immune exposures were likely present. The donor was CMV seronegative and belonged to the group of 350 or so seronegative cohort members. Every donor gave a peripheral blood sample, and the peripheral blood mononuclear cells from that sample were used for TCR beta sequencing. The Qiagen DNeasy Blood Extraction Kit was used to extract genomic DNA from the blood cell samples. Sequenced material: PBMCs. In this chain, TRBV28 is recombined with TRBJ2-1; a confident D gene designation cannot be given. This receptor was taken from a male donor in good health and CMV-seronegative. In nucleotides, the sequence is TGTGCCAGCAGTTTCCCGGATGAGCAGTTCTTC. The translation is CASSFPDEQFF.